This T cell receptor beta chain was found in a study of PD-1 blockade in mismatch repair-deficient tumors. Data came from immunoSEQ multiplex PCR; TCRdb stores just in-frame clones and leaves some out. The table shows around 120,000 clones, with roughly nine tenths occurring only once. Only one count was recorded for this clone. This CDR3 comprises 14 residues. The germline gives CDR1 MDHEN, CDR2 SYDVKM. Unmatched junction bases numbered 3, after V lost 4 bases and J lost 2 bases. This specimen consisted of peripheral blood, obtained 44 weeks after starting pembrolizumab. The clonotype was recovered from an adult with mismatch repair-deficient cancer. V gene TRBV28 combines with J gene TRBJ2-7; 9 bases fit TRBD1. The chain's CDR3 is CASSWTGDTYEQYF. CDR3 bases: TGTGCCAGCAGTTGGACAGGGGACACCTACGAGCAGTACTTC.